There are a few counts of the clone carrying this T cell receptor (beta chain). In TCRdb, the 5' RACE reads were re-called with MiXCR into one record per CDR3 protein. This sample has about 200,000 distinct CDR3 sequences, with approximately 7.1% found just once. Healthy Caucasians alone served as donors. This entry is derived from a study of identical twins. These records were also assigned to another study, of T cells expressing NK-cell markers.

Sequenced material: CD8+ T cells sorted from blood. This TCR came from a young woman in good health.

This chain's CDR3 is CASSQGETEAFF. The CDR3 region has the DNA TGCGCCAGCAGCCAGGGGGAGACTGAAGCTTTCTTT. The V and J genes are TRBV4-3 and TRBJ1-1, with D maybe TRBD1 (5 bases). The V gene's germline CDR1 is LGHNA and CDR2 YSLEER. The CDR3 is made up of 12 amino acids. V shed 3 bases and J shed 5 bases, with 7 bases lying between them.